This note documents a single T cell receptor beta chain sequence. Antigen unknown. The read ends 3 residues early relative to the CDR3; the germline J gene fills the gap. The data were taken from a study of T cells in women clearing cervical HPV infection. For the study at large: Controls gave blood once infection was undetectable; cases at lesion identification. Findings of the study overall: CIN3+ cases had significantly higher TCR richness than controls; evenness did not differ. Each sample's T-cell count was unknown, possibly confounding richness.

immunoSEQ multiplex PCR used an average of 1200 ng genomic DNA. The repertoire was sequenced with immunoSEQ multiplex PCR; TCRdb's copy has only in-frame clones and lacks some. Reported are about 41,000 clones; the ten largest clones contain about 8%. There are 13 residues in the CDR3. Per germline, CDR1 LNHDA and CDR2 SQIVND (reference sequence). Trimming took 0 bases from V and 6 from J, leaving 7 bases between them. Input material: blood buffy coat. The rearrangement links TRBV19 to TRBJ2-3; D is uncertain. This TCR derives from a woman aged 18 to 69 with a cervical HPV16 infection that either progressed to CIN3+ or cleared (not recorded which). The part of the CDR3 DNA that was read is TGTGCCAGTAGTATAGAGTACCGGGATACG. Residues: CASSIEYRDT. The full CDR3 sequence reads CASSIEYRDTQYF. The entire variable domain, with the rest obtained from reference TRBV19 and TRBJ2-3, is as follows: DGGITQSPKYLFRKEGQNVTLSCEQNLNHDAMYWYRQDPGQGLRLIYYSQIVNDFQKGDIAEGYSVSREKKESFPLTVTSAQKNPTAFYLCASSIEYRDTQYFGPGTRLTVL.